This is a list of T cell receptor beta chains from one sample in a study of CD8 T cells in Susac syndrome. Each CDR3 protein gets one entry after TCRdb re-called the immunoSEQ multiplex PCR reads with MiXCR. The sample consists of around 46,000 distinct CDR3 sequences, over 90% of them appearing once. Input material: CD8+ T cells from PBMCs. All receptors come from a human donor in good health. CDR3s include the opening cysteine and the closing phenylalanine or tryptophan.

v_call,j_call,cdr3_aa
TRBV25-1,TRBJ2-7,CASSETSPRYEQYF
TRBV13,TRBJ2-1,CASRSGLYNEQFF
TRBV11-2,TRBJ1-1,CASSLDLGSEAFF
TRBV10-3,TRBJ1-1,CAIRGPAASLLNTEAFF
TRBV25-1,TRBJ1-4,CASSESFATNEKLFF
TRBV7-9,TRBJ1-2,CASSFDSYGYTF
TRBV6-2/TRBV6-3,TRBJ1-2,CASSYSSETGDYGYTF
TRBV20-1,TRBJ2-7,CSARSGSVYEQYF
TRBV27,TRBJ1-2,CASSPSAGQGNLFSGYTF
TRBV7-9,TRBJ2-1,CASSSATSGRSNDNEQFF
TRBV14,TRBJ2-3,CASSQARTGRTDTQYF
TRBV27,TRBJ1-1,CASRFRGSTEAFF
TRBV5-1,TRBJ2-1,CASSFTGQGRYNEQFF
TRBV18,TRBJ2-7,CASSPTGAEQYF
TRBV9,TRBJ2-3,CASSPPAASTDTQYF
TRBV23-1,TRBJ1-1,CASRRRQKKEAFF